Listed here are 18 T cell receptor gamma chains from one sample, sequenced in a study of gamma-delta chains in newborns, infants, children. TCRdb reanalysed the reads with CATT. Here the sample spans around 1,700 gamma-chain clones, 60% to 70% being singletons. The sequenced material came from blood. The receptor set was obtained from a child who was a newborn, infant or young child, either healthy, febrile or measles-vaccinated (not recorded which).

On this clone itself: Just one base apart from a much larger clone, this may be a read error. Other DNA variants within this sample encode the same CDR3. V is TRGV9 and J is TRGJP. TCRdb lists no J gene, so it was determined here by aligning the DNA to germline. The CDR3 extends over 15 amino acids. Germline lookup yields CDR1 GITISATS and CDR2 ISYDGTV (reference sequence). The V and J ends lost 1 base and 6 bases, in that order; junction bases with no gene match: 0. The CDR3 coding sequence is TGTGCCTTGTGGGAGGTAGAGTTGGGCAAAAAAATCAAGGTATTT. Protein sequence: CALWEVELGKKIKVF.

The chain uses TRGV9 and TRGJP. TCRdb gives no J gene; it was assigned here by matching the DNA to germline. Per germline, CDR1 GITISATS and CDR2 ISYDGTV (reference sequence). This CDR3 has 16 residues. J gave up 4 bases and V 5 bases, and 5 bases lay outside the gene matches. The CDR3 region has the DNA TGTGCCTTGTGGGCCTATCAAGAGTTGGGCAAAAAAATCAAGGTATTT. Amino acids: CALWAYQELGKKIKVF.

CDR3 residues: CALWEGPKGELGKKIKVF. The CDR3 DNA reads TGTGCCTTGTGGGAGGGCCCTAAGGGAGAGTTGGGCAAAAAAATCAAGGTATTT. The chain links TRGV9 to TRGJP. The J gene is not listed in TCRdb, so it was assigned here from a DNA match to germline. The CDR3 contains 18 residues. Germline V CDR1 and CDR2: GITISATS, ISYDGTV (reference sequence). The junction had 10 bases not matched to a gene; V was cut back by 2 bases and J by 6 bases.

In the case of this clone: The identical CDR3 is also encoded by other nucleotide sequences in the sample. The chain links TRGV9 to TRGJP. The J gene, left out of TCRdb, was set here by checking the DNA against germline. CDR1 is GITISATS and CDR2 is ISYDGTV in the germline V gene (reference sequence). Germline trimming cut 0 bases from V and 16 bases from J; bases unmatched to any gene: 15. The CDR3 loop spans 17 amino acids. CDR3 residues: CALWEVRLGGAKKIKVF. DNA of the CDR3: TGTGCCTTGTGGGAGGTGCGGCTTGGGGGGGCGAAAAAAATCAAGGTATTT.

Notes on this clone: The identical CDR3 is also encoded by other nucleotide sequences in the sample. The CDR3 reads CALWEGELGKKIKVF. DNA for the CDR3: TGTGCCTTGTGGGAAGGGGAGTTGGGCAAAAAAATCAAGGTATTT. V and J are TRGV9 and TRGJP. The J gene comes from matching the DNA to germline here; TCRdb lacks it. V dropped 4 bases and J dropped 7; count of bases not matched to a gene: 4. CDR1 and CDR2 from the germline V gene are GITISATS and ISYDGTV (reference sequence). This CDR3 contains 15 residues.

This rearrangement joins TRGV9 to TRGJP. TCRdb offers no J gene call, so here the DNA was matched to germline to obtain one. CDR3 length equals 18 residues. The ends lost 3 bases at V and 9 bases at J; junction bases unmatched: 14. CDR1 is GITISATS and CDR2 is ISYDGTV in the germline V gene (reference sequence). The CDR3 nucleotides are TGTGCCTTGTGGGAGCTCCCAAACGGCGGGTTGGGCAAAAAAATCAAGGTATTT. As protein: CALWELPNGGLGKKIKVF.

On this clone itself: Within the sample, other DNA sequences also encode this same CDR3. V gene TRGV9 combines with J gene TRGJP. Assignment of the J gene here rests on matching the DNA to germline, because TCRdb gives none. Germline V gene lookup returns CDR1 GITISATS and CDR2 ISYDGTV (reference sequence). There are 15 residues in the CDR3. The V segment lost 1 base and the J segment 8 bases; nucleotides outside the gene matches: 2. CDR3 in DNA: TGTGCCTTGTGGGAGGTTAAGTTGGGCAAAAAAATCAAGGTATTT. This sequence encodes CALWEVKLGKKIKVF.

In this sample, this clone is large. The DNA of the CDR3 is TGTGCCTTGTGGGAGGTGCAACAAGAGTTGGGCAAAAAAATCAAGGTATTT. Its protein is CALWEVQQELGKKIKVF. The chain joins TRGV9 to TRGJP. The germline gives CDR1 GITISATS, CDR2 ISYDGTV (reference sequence). With V trimmed by 0 bases and J by 4 bases, 3 bases remained unmatched. The CDR3 runs to 17 residues.

Turning to this clone: Other DNA sequences in the same sample also yield this CDR3. No call exists for the J gene, whereas the V gene is TRGV9. Germline CDR1 GITISATS, CDR2 ISYDGTV (reference sequence). The CDR3 is made up of 15 amino acids. CDR3 region: CALWAVELGKKIKVF. The CDR3 DNA reads as TGTGCCCTGTGGGCTGTGGAGTTGGGCAAAAAAATAAAGGTATTT.

TRGV9 is the V gene, and the J gene was not called. This CDR3 has 19 residues. CDR1 GITISATS and CDR2 ISYDGTV come from the germline V gene (reference sequence). In DNA form, the CDR3 reads TGTGCCTTGTGGGAGACCAAAAACAGACAAGAGTTGGGCAAAAAAATCGAGGTATTT. This sequence encodes CALWETKNRQELGKKIEVF.

The CDR3 coding sequence is TGTGCCACCTGGGATAGCCCCCACAATAAGAAACTCTTT. This encodes CATWDSPHNKKLF. The rearrangement joins TRGV8 to TRGJ1 or TRGJ2. Since TCRdb gives no J gene, matching the DNA to germline was used here to assign it. The CDR3 consists of 13 residues. Germline loops: CDR1 VENAVY, CDR2 YDSYNSRV. Germline trimming cut 1 base from V and 8 bases from J; bases unmatched to any gene: 8.

V usage is TRGV9 and J usage is TRGJP. Here the J gene came from matching the DNA to germline, since TCRdb omits it. The J segment lost 4 bases and the V segment lost 3 bases, leaving 6 bases of the junction unmatched. Germline CDR1 is GITISATS and CDR2 is ISYDGTV (reference sequence). This CDR3 has 17 amino acids. The CDR3 DNA is TGTGCCTTGTGGGAGCCTATCCAAGAGTTGGGCAAAAAAATCAAGGTATTT. It specifies CALWEPIQELGKKIKVF.

Regarding this clone: The same CDR3 also results from other DNA sequences found in this sample. The chain employs TRGV9 and TRGJP. In the absence of a J gene in TCRdb, the DNA was matched to germline to assign it here. Germline V CDR1 and CDR2: GITISATS, ISYDGTV (reference sequence). J lost 3 bases, V lost 2 bases, and 4 bases had no gene match. The CDR3 covers 17 residues. This chain's CDR3 is CALWEAPQELGKKIKVF. CDR3 DNA sequence: TGTGCCTTGTGGGAGGCGCCGCAAGAGTTGGGCAAAAAAATCAAGGTATTT.

With respect to this clone: A read error may explain this, as a much larger clone is one base away. The chain joins TRGV9 to TRGJP. The J gene is not listed in TCRdb, so it was assigned here from a DNA match to germline. The CDR3 runs 14 residues. J was trimmed by 5 bases and V by 6 bases; bases with no gene match: 1. From germline, CDR1 is GITISATS and CDR2 ISYDGTV (reference sequence). CDR3 sequence (DNA): TGTGCCTTGTGGAAAGAGTTGGGCAAAAAAATCAAGGTATTT. It codes for CALWKELGKKIKVF.

V is TRGV3 and J is TRGJ1 or TRGJ2. In the absence of a J gene in TCRdb, the DNA was matched to germline to assign it here. This CDR3 spans 9 amino acids. The germline gives CDR1 VTNTFY, CDR2 YDVSTARD (reference sequence). V lost 3 bases, J lost 11 bases, and 1 base stayed unmatched. The CDR3 region has the DNA TGTGCCACCTGGGACGAGAAACTCTTT. This codes for CATWDEKLF.

The chain employs TRGV9 and TRGJP. The J gene is absent in TCRdb and was assigned here via DNA matching to germline. Per the germline V gene, CDR1 is GITISATS and CDR2 is ISYDGTV (reference sequence). This CDR3 comprises 15 residues. The V segment lost 6 bases and the J segment 9 bases; nucleotides outside the gene matches: 8. In DNA, the CDR3 is TGTGCCTTGTGGAAGGCTAGGTTGGGCAAAAAAATCAAGGTATTT. Translating gives CALWKARLGKKIKVF.

On this clone itself: The limits of the CDR3 on the DNA are not certain, so only TCRdb's listed CDR3 is given. The CDR3 is CATYFIRNSLAVEQHLLSQVSIGRIQHF. V gene assignment gives TRGV3, but the J gene was left uncalled. The germline V gene encodes CDR1 VTNTFY and CDR2 YDVSTARD (reference sequence). Both ends counted, the CDR3 spans 28 residues.

The chain links TRGV9 to TRGJP. The J gene is absent in TCRdb and was assigned here via DNA matching to germline. The junction had 7 bases not matched to a gene; V was cut back by 1 base and J by 7 bases. Per germline, CDR1 GITISATS and CDR2 ISYDGTV (reference sequence). There are 17 residues in the CDR3. The CDR3 loop reads CALWEVRDELGKKIKVF. CDR3 sequence (DNA): TGTGCCTTGTGGGAGGTCCGCGACGAGTTGGGCAAAAAAATCAAGGTATTT.